This T cell receptor beta chain appears in the sequencing data of a study of T-cell reconstitution after alpha-beta-depleted transplantation in children. Findings of the study overall: T-cell counts and diversity were attributed mostly to newly produced T cells one year after transplant.

CDR1 is DFQATT, CDR2 SNEGSKA, per germline (reference sequence). This CDR3 comprises 15 residues. V lost 2 bases, J lost 4 bases, and 18 bases lay in between. A note on this clonotype: Its specificity is not known.

Unique molecular identifiers were used in preparing the TCRbeta library. In TCRdb, the PCR reads were re-called with MiXCR into one record per CDR3 protein. The table lists around 50,000 distinct CDR3 sequences, around 56% of them singletons. The material sequenced was peripheral blood, taken before TCRalphabeta/CD19-depleted stem cell transplant. This clonotype originated in a boy under two years old with SCID, due to receive a stem cell transplant. The J gene is TRBJ2-7, the V gene TRBV20-1; possibly TRBD2 for D (6 bases). CDR3 coding DNA: TGCAGTGCTAGACCCCTGGGACTGGCAACGTACGAGCAGTACTTC. Protein: CSARPLGLATYEQYF.